These 4 T cell receptor beta chains came from one sample sequenced in a study of T cell repertoires in cytomegalovirus infection. TCRdb itself ran the reads through MiXCR, one entry per CDR3 protein. The top ten hold 2.8% of the sample, which has more than 650,000 distinct CDR3 sequences, roughly a third seen once. Specimen: PBMCs. The source of these receptors is a human donor in good health (CMV status not recorded). Some clones in this sample may be carry-over from other donors' samples.

This clonotype was counted ten times or more. As DNA, the CDR3 is TGTGCCAGCAGCTTAGAAGGTTTTGGCGGGCCCAGCTCCTACGAGCAGTACTTC. It translates to CASSLEGFGGPSSYEQYF. The gene calls are TRBV7-6 and TRBJ2-7; TRBD2 is a possible D gene (5 bases). CDR1 is SGHVS and CDR2 is FNYEAQ in the germline V gene. The length of the CDR3 is 18 residues. Between the trimmed V and J ends, which lost 1 base and 0 bases, there was a span of 19 bases.

There are a few counts of this clonotype. V and J are TRBV7-9 and TRBJ1-5; TRBD1 might be the D (6 bases). Germline loops: CDR1 SEHNR, CDR2 FQNEAQ (reference sequence). V lost 3 bases and J lost 9, with 12 bases in between. The CDR3 is 13 amino acids. As DNA, the CDR3 is TGTGCCAGCAGCTTCTCAGGGGATGCGCCCCAGCATTTT. Protein: CASSFSGDAPQHF.

The V gene is TRBV28, the J gene TRBJ2-5, with TRBD1 matching 8 bases. The CDR3 length is 19 residues. Germline values: CDR1 MDHEN, CDR2 SYDVKM. V shed 5 bases and J 2 bases; nucleotides not matched to a gene: 19. The CDR3 region has the DNA TGTGCCAGCAGTCAGGTACCCCGGCAGGGGGCTCGTAGACAAGAGACCCAGTACTTC. It is translated as CASSQVPRQGARRQETQYF.

The V call is TRBV5-6, the J call TRBJ2-2; 10 positions match TRBD1. Germline trimming cut 4 bases from V and 7 bases from J; bases unmatched to any gene: 7. CDR3 length: 15 residues. Germline lookup yields CDR1 SGHDT and CDR2 YYEEEE. The CDR3 loop is CASSRGTGVGGELFF. CDR3 DNA: TGTGCCAGCAGCCGTGGGACAGGGGTAGGCGGGGAGCTGTTTTTT.